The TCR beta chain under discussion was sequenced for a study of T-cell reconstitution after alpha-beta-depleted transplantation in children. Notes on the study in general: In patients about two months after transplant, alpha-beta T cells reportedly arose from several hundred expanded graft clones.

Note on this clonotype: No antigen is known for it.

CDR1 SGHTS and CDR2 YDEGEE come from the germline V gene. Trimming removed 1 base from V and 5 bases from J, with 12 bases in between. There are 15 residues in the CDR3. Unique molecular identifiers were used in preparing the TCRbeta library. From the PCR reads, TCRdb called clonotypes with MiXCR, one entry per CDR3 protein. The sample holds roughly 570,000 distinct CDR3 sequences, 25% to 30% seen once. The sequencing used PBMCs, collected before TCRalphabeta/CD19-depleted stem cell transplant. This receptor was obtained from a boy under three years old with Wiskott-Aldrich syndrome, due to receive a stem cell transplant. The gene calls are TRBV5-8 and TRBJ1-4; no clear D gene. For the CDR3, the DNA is TGTGCCAGCAGCTTGAGTGTATGGAACAATGAAAAACTGTTTTTT. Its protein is CASSLSVWNNEKLFF.